The 24 T cell receptor beta chains in this list originate from one sample, sequenced in a study of identical twins. TCRdb used MiXCR to reprocess the 5' RACE reads, holding one entry per CDR3 protein. The repertoire holds 700,000 or so distinct CDR3 sequences, 8.5% to 9% seen once, with more than 0.75% in the top ten. This sample was shared with a second study, whose subject was yellow fever vaccine responses in identical twins.

The material sequenced was PBMCs. Receptor source: a woman aged 18 to 35 in good health.

In this sample, this clonotype turned up a few times. The rearrangement links TRBV5-4 to TRBJ2-2; 14 bases align to TRBD2. This CDR3 is built from 16 residues. CDR1 and CDR2 (germline): SGHNT, YYREEE (reference sequence). V lost 4 bases and J lost 3; bases outside the gene matches: 2. The CDR3 region has the DNA TGTGCCAGCAGCGGGACTAGCGGGGGATACACCGGGGAGCTGTTTTTT. Amino acids: CASSGTSGGYTGELFF.

This clonotype showed up many times. The gene calls are TRBV7-9 and TRBJ2-4; maybe TRBD1 (6 bases). Trimming took 1 base from V and 9 from J, leaving 13 bases between them. The CDR3 consists of 14 residues. Germline V gene data show CDR1 as SEHNR and CDR2 as FQNEAQ (reference sequence). CDR3 sequence: CASSLEAEGGIQYF. As DNA, the CDR3 is TGTGCCAGCAGCTTAGAGGCGGAAGGGGGCATTCAGTACTTC.

This clonotype has only a few counts. The gene calls are TRBV6-4 and TRBJ2-3; TRBD2 matches 8 bases. The CDR3 extends over 15 amino acids. V dropped 3 bases and J dropped 2; count of bases not matched to a gene: 4. The V gene's germline CDR1 is MRHNA and CDR2 SNTAGT. The CDR3 spells CASSDTGGSTDTQYF. The DNA of the CDR3 is TGTGCCAGCAGTGATACGGGGGGGTCCACAGATACGCAGTATTTT.

There are a few counts of this clonotype. The V gene is TRBV7-2, the J gene TRBJ2-7; 8 positions match TRBD1. Germline V gene data show CDR1 as SGHTA and CDR2 as FQGNSA. CDR3 length equals 15 residues. The V segment lost 1 base and the J segment 3 bases; nucleotides outside the gene matches: 5. CDR3 coding DNA: TGTGCCAGCAGCTTAGGATGGACAGGGCGCTACGAGCAGTACTTC. This gives the protein CASSLGWTGRYEQYF.

The chain recombines TRBV10-3 with TRBJ2-5, with D possibly being TRBD1 (5 bases). CDR3 size: 13 residues. Trimming took 3 bases from V and 3 from J, leaving 8 bases between them. The germline V gene has CDR1 ENHRY and CDR2 SYGVKD. The DNA for the CDR3 is TGTGCCATCAGTGAAGGGGTTGAAGAGACCCAGTACTTC. The encoded protein is CAISEGVEETQYF.

The chain combines TRBV7-8 with TRBJ2-5; 7 nucleotides match TRBD1. CDR3 size: 15 residues. V lost 1 base and J lost 2; bases outside the gene matches: 4. The germline V gene has CDR1 SGHVS and CDR2 FQNEAQ. CDR3 sequence: CASSLGKTGQETQYF. The CDR3 DNA reads as TGTGCCAGCAGCTTAGGGAAGACAGGGCAAGAGACCCAGTACTTC.

J is TRBJ2-1 and V is TRBV11-3; 9 bases agree with TRBD2. The J segment lost 1 base and the V segment lost 4 bases, leaving 20 bases of the junction unmatched. CDR1 is SGHNT and CDR2 is YENEEA in the germline V gene. The CDR3 has 21 amino acids. CDR3 in amino acids: CASSSSQGGGARTPSYNEQFF. The CDR3 DNA sequence: TGTGCCAGCAGCTCCTCCCAGGGCGGGGGGGCCCGGACCCCTTCCTACAATGAGCAGTTCTTC.

V gene TRBV6-2 or TRBV6-3 combines with J gene TRBJ2-1; D gene uncertain. Trimming pared 2 bases from V and 0 bases from J, leaving 11 bases between. Germline assignment: CDR1 MNHEY and CDR2 SVGEGT. CDR3 length: 16 residues. CDR3 protein: CASSYIGGSSYNEQFF. The CDR3 DNA sequence: TGTGCCAGCAGTTACATCGGCGGTAGCTCCTACAATGAGCAGTTCTTC.

This clonotype occurred a few times. The chain uses TRBV4-3 and TRBJ2-7, with D possibly TRBD2 on 5 matching bases. The length of the CDR3 is 15 residues. The V end was cut by 0 bases, the J end by 2 bases, with 11 bases between. Germline V gives CDR1 LGHNA, CDR2 YSLEER. DNA for the CDR3: TGCGCCAGCAGCCAAGATCTAGCACCGGCCTACGAGCAGTACTTC. Amino acid sequence: CASSQDLAPAYEQYF.

This clonotype has more than one count but fewer than ten. The genes are TRBV2 and TRBJ2-7; 10 bases align to TRBD1. Unmatched junction bases numbered 5, after V lost 6 bases and J lost 0 bases. This CDR3 is 15 amino acids long. Per the germline V gene, CDR1 is SNHLY and CDR2 is FYNNEI. CDR3 amino acids: CASRAGTGASYEQYF. CDR3 in DNA: TGTGCCAGCAGGGCCGGGACAGGGGCCTCCTACGAGCAGTACTTC.

A few counts support this clonotype. The chain combines TRBV5-1 with TRBJ2-2, with D possibly called TRBD1 or TRBD2 (5 bases each). V lost 0 bases, J lost 6 bases, and 12 bases lay in between. The length of the CDR3 is 15 residues. The germline gives CDR1 SGHRS, CDR2 YFSETQ. Written as DNA, the CDR3 is TGCGCCAGCAGCTTGGCCAATCGGGGCCCCGGGGAGCTGTTTTTT. This encodes CASSLANRGPGELFF. Full variable domain (rest looked up from reference TRBV5-1 and TRBJ2-2): KAGVTQTPRYLIKTRGQQVTLSCSPISGHRSVSWYQQTPGQGLQFLFEYFSETQRNKGNFPGRFSGRQFSNSRSEMNVSTLELGDSALYLCASSLANRGPGELFFGEGSRLTVL.

There are a few counts of this clonotype. The J gene is TRBJ2-3, the V gene TRBV4-2, with 7 nucleotides matching TRBD2. This CDR3 has 17 amino acids. The V gene's germline CDR1 is LGHNA and CDR2 YNFKEQ. V was pared by 2 bases and J by 0 bases, with 8 bases of the junction left unmatched. The CDR3 nucleotides read TGTGCCAGCAGCCAACCCACTAGCGCAACTAGCACAGATACGCAGTATTTT. Protein sequence: CASSQPTSATSTDTQYF.

V is TRBV5-4 and J is TRBJ1-6; D is uncertain. V was cut by 10 bases and J by 0 bases, with 17 bases left in between. In germline, CDR1 is SGHNT, CDR2 YYREEE (reference sequence). The CDR3 consists of 16 residues. CDR3 nucleotide sequence: TGTGCCTCCAGCAACAGTCCCAGCTCCTATAATTCACCCCTCCACTTT. It translates to CASSNSPSSYNSPLHF.

The chain carries TRBV15 and TRBJ2-1, with TRBD1 identical over 8 bases. J was trimmed by 15 bases and V by 0 bases; bases with no gene match: 4. Germline loops: CDR1 LNHNV, CDR2 YYDKDF (reference sequence). CDR3 length: 12 residues. The CDR3 sequence: CATSRDLGQGFF. CDR3 sequence (DNA): TGTGCCACCAGCAGAGATCTAGGACAGGGGTTCTTC. The whole variable domain, remainder taken from reference TRBV15 and TRBJ2-1, is DAMVIQNPRYQVTQFGKPVTLSCSQTLNHNVMYWYQQKSSQAPKLLFHYYDKDFNNEADTPDNFQSRRPNTSFCFLDIRSPGLGDTAMYLCATSRDLGQGFFGPGTRLTVL.

Only a few counts were recorded for this clonotype. The junction differs from germline at one of its ends, possibly a read error. V and J are TRBV20-1 and TRBJ1-6, with D possibly matching TRBD1 (5 bases). The V gene's germline CDR1 is DFQATT and CDR2 SNEGSKA (reference sequence). This CDR3 is built from 15 residues. Written as DNA, the CDR3 is TGCAGTGCTAGAGATCCAGGGTCCTTTAATTCACCCCTCCACTTT. It codes for CSARDPGSFNSPLHF.

This clonotype was counted at least ten times. The chain couples TRBV10-3 to TRBJ2-5, with D possibly matching TRBD2 (6 bases). This CDR3 spans 13 amino acids. Germline CDR1 and CDR2: ENHRY and SYGVKD. The germline V and J ends were trimmed by 7 bases and 3 bases, with 12 bases remaining between them. CDR3 in amino acids: CAITGTPKETQYF. The DNA for the CDR3 is TGTGCCATCACCGGGACTCCAAAAGAGACCCAGTACTTC.

This clonotype was seen a handful of times. The gene calls are TRBV28 and TRBJ2-1, with 12 bases identical to TRBD1. Germline values: CDR1 MDHEN, CDR2 SYDVKM. V shed 6 bases, J shed 8 bases, and the junction held 8 bases outside the gene matches. This CDR3 spans 15 amino acids. CDR3 residues: CASRPMGQGADEQFF. For the CDR3, the DNA is TGTGCCAGCAGACCAATGGGACAGGGGGCCGATGAGCAGTTCTTC.

This clonotype has only a few counts. CDR3 loop: CASSLGPQGANEKLFF. As DNA, the CDR3 is TGCGCCAGCAGCTTGGGTCCCCAGGGGGCCAATGAAAAACTGTTTTTT. The gene calls are TRBV5-1 and TRBJ1-4; TRBD1 matches at 8 bases. With V trimmed by 0 bases and J by 5 bases, 6 bases remained unmatched. The CDR3 length is 16 residues. Germline loops: CDR1 SGHRS, CDR2 YFSETQ.

In this sample, this clonotype turned up many times. The gene calls are TRBV7-2 and TRBJ2-7; D is possibly TRBD2 (5 bases). Per germline, CDR1 SGHTA and CDR2 FQGNSA. The V gene lost 0 bases and the J gene lost 0 bases, with 9 bases spanning the gap. The CDR3 consists of 15 residues. CDR3 in amino acids: CASSLAAESSYEQYF. CDR3 sequence (DNA): TGTGCCAGCAGCTTAGCAGCGGAGAGCTCCTACGAGCAGTACTTC.

The chain employs TRBV15 and TRBJ2-7; TRBD1 matches 8 bases. With V trimmed by 5 bases and J by 3 bases, 12 bases remained unmatched. The CDR3 sequence is 16 residues long. CDR1 is LNHNV, CDR2 YYDKDF, per germline (reference sequence). The CDR3 region is CATSRGGDRGLYEQYF. CDR3 sequence (DNA): TGTGCCACCAGCCGAGGCGGAGACAGGGGACTCTACGAGCAGTACTTC.

This clonotype was seen ten or more times. This chain links TRBV24-1 with TRBJ2-1; 7 bases line up with TRBD2. The germline CDR1 and CDR2 sequences are KGHDR and SFDVKD. This CDR3 spans 17 amino acids. J gave up 6 bases and V 4 bases, and 14 bases lay outside the gene matches. The CDR3 region is CATSDPIRAGVPNEQFF. The CDR3 coding sequence is TGTGCCACCAGTGACCCGATACGGGCGGGAGTACCCAATGAGCAGTTCTTC.

This clonotype has a handful of counts. The CDR3 reads CASSVGFAGELFF. As DNA, the CDR3 is TGTGCCAGTAGTGTCGGTTTCGCCGGGGAGCTGTTTTTT. This chain links TRBV19 with TRBJ2-2; D uncertain. V lost 5 bases and J 6 bases, leaving 10 bases between the germline ends. The CDR3 runs to 13 residues. The germline CDR1 and CDR2 sequences are LNHDA and SQIVND (reference sequence).

The J gene is TRBJ2-5, the V gene TRBV6-5; D gene ambiguous. Trimming removed 0 bases from V and 3 bases from J, with 11 bases in between. This CDR3 comprises 15 residues. From germline, CDR1 is MNHEY and CDR2 SVGAGI. CDR3 DNA: TGTGCCAGCAGTTACTCGCAGATGTCCGAAGAGACCCAGTACTTC. Translating gives CASSYSQMSEETQYF.

Notes on this clonotype: One junction end does not reproduce the germline sequence, and a read error may be involved. The V call is TRBV12-3 or TRBV12-4, the J call TRBJ2-5; 11 nucleotides line up with TRBD2. The CDR3 runs 18 residues. This CDR3 reads CACSLGLAGGSMRETQYF. The CDR3 DNA is TGTGCCTGCAGTTTAGGGCTAGCGGGAGGCTCAATGCGGGAGACCCAGTACTTC.